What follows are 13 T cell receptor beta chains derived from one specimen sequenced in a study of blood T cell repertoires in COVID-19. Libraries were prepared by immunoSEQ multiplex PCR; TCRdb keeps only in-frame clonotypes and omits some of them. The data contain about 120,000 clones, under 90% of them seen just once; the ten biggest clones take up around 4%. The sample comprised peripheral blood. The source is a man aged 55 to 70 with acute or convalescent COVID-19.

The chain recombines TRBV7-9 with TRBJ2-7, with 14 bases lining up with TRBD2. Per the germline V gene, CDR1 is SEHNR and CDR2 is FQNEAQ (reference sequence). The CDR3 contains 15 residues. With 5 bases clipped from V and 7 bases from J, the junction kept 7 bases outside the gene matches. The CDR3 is CASSARTSGRREQYF. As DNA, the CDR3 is TGTGCCAGCAGCGCCCGGACTAGCGGGAGGCGGGAGCAGTACTTC.

The CDR3 region is CASSLLGGTEAFF. For the CDR3, the DNA is TGCGCCAGCAGTCTATTGGGCGGGACTGAAGCTTTCTTT. The gene calls are TRBV4-1 and TRBJ1-1; D gene unclear. V was pared by 6 bases and J by 5 bases, with 13 bases between. Per the germline V gene, CDR1 is MGHRA and CDR2 is YSYEKL. The CDR3 runs 13 residues.

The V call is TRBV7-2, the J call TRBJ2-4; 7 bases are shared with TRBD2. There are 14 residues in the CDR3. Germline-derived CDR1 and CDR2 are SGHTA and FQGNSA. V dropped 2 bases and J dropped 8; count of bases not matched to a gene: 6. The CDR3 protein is CASSLKAGRDIQYF. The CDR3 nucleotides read TGTGCCAGCAGCTTAAAAGCGGGACGGGACATTCAGTACTTC.

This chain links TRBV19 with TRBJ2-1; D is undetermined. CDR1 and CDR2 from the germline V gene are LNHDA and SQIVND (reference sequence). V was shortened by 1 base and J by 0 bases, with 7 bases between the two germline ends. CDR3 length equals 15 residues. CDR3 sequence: CASSIGQNSYNEQFF. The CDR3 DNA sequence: TGTGCCAGTAGTATAGGGCAGAACTCCTACAATGAGCAGTTCTTC.

CDR3 coding DNA: TGTGCCATCACCCGGGACTCCTACTACAATGAGCAGTTCTTC. Translating it yields CAITRDSYYNEQFF. V gene TRBV10-3 combines with J gene TRBJ2-1, with D tentatively TRBD2 (6 bases). Between the trimmed V and J ends, which lost 7 bases and 3 bases, there was a span of 13 bases. Germline V gene sequence: CDR1 ENHRY, CDR2 SYGVKD. This CDR3 is built from 14 residues.

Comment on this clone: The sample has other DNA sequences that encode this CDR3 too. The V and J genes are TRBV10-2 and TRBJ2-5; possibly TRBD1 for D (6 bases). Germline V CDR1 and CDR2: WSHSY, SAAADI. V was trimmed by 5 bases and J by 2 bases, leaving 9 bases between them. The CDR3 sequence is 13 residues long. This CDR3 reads CASSTGIQETQYF. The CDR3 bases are TGCGCCAGCAGTACAGGGATTCAAGAGACCCAGTACTTC.

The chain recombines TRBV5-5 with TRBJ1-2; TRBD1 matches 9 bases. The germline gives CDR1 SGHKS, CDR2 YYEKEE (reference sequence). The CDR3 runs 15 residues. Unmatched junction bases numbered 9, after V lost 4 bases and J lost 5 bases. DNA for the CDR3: TGTGCCAGCAGCCTTACCGGGACAGGGATGTATGGCTACACCTTC. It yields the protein CASSLTGTGMYGYTF.

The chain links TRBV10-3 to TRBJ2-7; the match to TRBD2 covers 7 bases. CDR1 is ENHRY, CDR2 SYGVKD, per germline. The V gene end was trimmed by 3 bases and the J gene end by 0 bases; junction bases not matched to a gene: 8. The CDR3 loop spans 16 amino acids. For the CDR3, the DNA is TGTGCCATCAGTGATAATAGGGCTAGCGGCTCCTACGAGCAGTACTTC. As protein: CAISDNRASGSYEQYF.

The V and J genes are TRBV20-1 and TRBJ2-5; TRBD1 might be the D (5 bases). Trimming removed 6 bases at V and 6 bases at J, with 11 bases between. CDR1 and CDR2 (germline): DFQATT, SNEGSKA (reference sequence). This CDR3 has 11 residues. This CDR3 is CSAQGSQTQYF. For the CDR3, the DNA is TGCAGTGCCCAGGGTTCTCAGACCCAGTACTTC.

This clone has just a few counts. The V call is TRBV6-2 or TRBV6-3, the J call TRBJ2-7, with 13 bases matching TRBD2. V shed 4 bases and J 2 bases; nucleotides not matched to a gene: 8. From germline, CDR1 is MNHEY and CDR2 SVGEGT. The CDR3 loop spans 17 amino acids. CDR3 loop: CASSWRTSGSRTYEQYF. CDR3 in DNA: TGTGCCAGCAGTTGGCGGACTAGCGGGAGTCGAACCTACGAGCAGTACTTC.

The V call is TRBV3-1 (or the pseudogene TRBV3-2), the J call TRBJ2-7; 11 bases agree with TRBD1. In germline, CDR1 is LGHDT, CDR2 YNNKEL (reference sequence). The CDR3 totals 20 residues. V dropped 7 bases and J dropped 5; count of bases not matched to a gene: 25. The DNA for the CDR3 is TGTGCCAGCACCACACCACCGGACAGGGGGCGTCTGGTCAGCACCCACGAGCAGTACTTC. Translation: CASTTPPDRGRLVSTHEQYF.

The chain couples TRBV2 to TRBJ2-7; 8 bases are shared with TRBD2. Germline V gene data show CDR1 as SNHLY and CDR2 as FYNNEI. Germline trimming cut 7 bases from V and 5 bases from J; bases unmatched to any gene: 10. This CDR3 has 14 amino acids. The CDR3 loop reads CASKGGRLGDEQYF. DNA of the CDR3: TGTGCCAGCAAGGGCGGGAGGCTTGGGGACGAGCAGTACTTC.

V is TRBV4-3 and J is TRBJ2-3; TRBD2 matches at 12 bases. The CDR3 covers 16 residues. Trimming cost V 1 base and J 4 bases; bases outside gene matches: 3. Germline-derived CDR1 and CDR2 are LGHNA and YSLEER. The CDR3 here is CASSQGTSGNSDTQYF. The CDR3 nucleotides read TGCGCCAGCAGCCAAGGGACTAGCGGGAACTCAGATACGCAGTATTTT.